Given below is one TCR beta chain in context. The antigen is undetermined. These data belong to a study of regulatory T cells in long-lasting Graves disease. For the study at large: Persistent Graves' disease denoted over 5 years of antithyroid drugs plus positive TSH receptor antibodies. Study-wide points: Few sampled subjects may have lowered accuracy.

The authors built TCR beta libraries using iRepertoire HTBI primers and Arm-PCR of CDR3 regions. Each CDR3 protein is one row after TCRdb ran MiXCR on the multiplex PCR reads. The table has roughly 450,000 distinct CDR3 sequences, 22% seen once; the top ten hold about 12%. V was pared by 3 bases and J by 2 bases, with 9 bases between. This CDR3 is built from 13 residues. Germline V CDR1 and CDR2: SGDLS, YYNGEE. Stated time point: persistent/refractory GD, antithyroid drugs over 5 years with positive TRAb. There was RNA extracted from PBMCs, and the TCR library was made from it. Peripheral blood, around 9.7 milliliters per patient, was collected in EDTA tubes.

The rearrangement joins TRBV9 to TRBJ2-7; D is ambiguous. The starting material was peripheral blood mononuclear cells (PBMCs), obtained when the disease was refractory, from a patient treated with antithyroid drugs. This receptor was taken from a female donor with Graves disease. CDR3 nucleotides: TGTGCCAGCAGCGGATTCAATGCCTACGAGCAGTACTTC. The encoded protein is CASSGFNAYEQYF.